The 18 T cell receptor beta chains below come from one sample, sequenced in a study of CD8 T cells in Susac syndrome. Reverse transcription used about 0.45 to 1 ug RNA and random hexamers. From the immunoSEQ multiplex PCR reads, TCRdb called clonotypes with MiXCR, one entry per CDR3 protein. The sample has approximately 150,000 distinct CDR3 sequences; around 95% are singletons. What was sequenced was CD4+ T cells from PBMCs. These receptors came from a human donor with Susac syndrome.

The J gene is TRBJ2-1, the V gene TRBV4-1, with 8 bases fitting TRBD1. CDR1 MGHRA and CDR2 YSYEKL come from the germline V gene. The CDR3 extends over 15 amino acids. V trimming: 4 bases; J trimming: 4 bases; junction bases outside the gene matches: 6. CDR3 protein: CASSRPGQAYNEQFF. CDR3 nucleotide sequence: TGCGCCAGCAGCCGCCCGGGACAGGCTTACAATGAGCAGTTCTTC.

The V gene is TRBV4-1, the J gene TRBJ2-1, with D unclear. The CDR3 sequence is 15 residues long. V lost 1 base, J lost 2 bases, and 9 bases lay in between. CDR1 is MGHRA, CDR2 YSYEKL, per germline. CDR3 in amino acids: CASSQGGSAYNEQFF. CDR3 sequence (DNA): TGCGCCAGCAGCCAAGGCGGCAGCGCCTACAATGAGCAGTTCTTC.

V and J are TRBV20-1 and TRBJ2-3; TRBD2 aligns across 13 bases. This CDR3 contains 15 residues. CDR1 is DFQATT and CDR2 is SNEGSKA in the germline V gene (reference sequence). After removal of 4 bases from V and 6 bases from J, the junction contained 7 bases not matched to a gene. CDR3 protein: CSATRTSGGTDTQYF. The CDR3 coding sequence is TGCAGTGCTACCCGGACTAGCGGGGGAACGGATACGCAGTATTTT.

The J gene is TRBJ2-4, the V gene TRBV3-1; maybe TRBD1 (5 bases). Between the trimmed V and J ends, which lost 4 bases and 1 base, there was a span of 14 bases. Germline CDR1 LGHDT, CDR2 YNNKEL (reference sequence). The CDR3 loop spans 16 amino acids. The CDR3 is CASSLAATAAKNIQYF. CDR3 nucleotide sequence: TGTGCCAGCAGCCTAGCCGCGACAGCGGCCAAAAACATTCAGTACTTC. Drawing the rest from reference TRBV3-1 and TRBJ2-4, the complete variable domain is DTAVSQTPKYLVTQMGNDKSIKCEQNLGHDTMYWYKQDSKKFLKIMFSYNNKELIINETVPNRFSPKSPDKAHLNLHINSLELGDSAVYFCASSLAATAAKNIQYFGAGTRLSVL.

This rearrangement joins TRBV29-1 to TRBJ2-5; no clear D. Germline-derived CDR1 and CDR2 are SQVTM and ANQGSEA. V was shortened by 6 bases and J by 9 bases, with 5 bases between the two germline ends. The CDR3 has 8 residues. The CDR3 DNA follows: TGCAGCGTGGACCCCCAGTACTTC. It yields the protein CSVDPQYF.

The V and J genes are TRBV20-1 and TRBJ2-3, with TRBD1 matching over 8 bases. The V segment lost 6 bases and the J segment 0 bases; nucleotides outside the gene matches: 5. This CDR3 has 14 amino acids. The V gene's germline CDR1 is DFQATT and CDR2 SNEGSKA (reference sequence). The CDR3 DNA reads as TGCAGTGCAACGACAGGGGTCAGCACAGATACGCAGTATTTT. Residues: CSATTGVSTDTQYF.

This chain joins TRBV23-1 and TRBJ2-5; 16 bases align to TRBD2. TRBV23-1 belongs to the ORF category, with a function that is uncertain. The CDR3 spans 18 residues. Trimming at V came to 0 bases and at J to 5 bases, leaving 6 bases not matched to a gene. CDR3 region: CASSQSRGTSGRAETQYF. The DNA of the CDR3 is TGCGCCAGCAGTCAATCGAGGGGGACTAGCGGGAGGGCGGAGACCCAGTACTTC.

This chain joins TRBV15 and TRBJ2-7; D is unclear. The CDR3 covers 13 residues. Looked up from germline, CDR1 is LNHNV and CDR2 is YYDKDF (reference sequence). The V gene lost 0 bases and the J gene lost 3 bases, with 6 bases spanning the gap. CDR3 in DNA: TGTGCCACCAGCAGAGATGCGAACTACGAGCAGTACTTC. This gives the protein CATSRDANYEQYF.

The chain couples TRBV20-1 to TRBJ2-1, with D uncertain. Germline V gene sequence: CDR1 DFQATT, CDR2 SNEGSKA (reference sequence). The CDR3 contains 13 residues. Trimming removed 0 bases from V and 5 bases from J, with 8 bases in between. The CDR3 DNA reads as TGCAGTGCTAGAGATAAAGGCCACAATGAGCAGTTCTTC. Translating gives CSARDKGHNEQFF.

A few counts support this clonotype. This chain connects TRBV25-1 to TRBJ2-1; D perhaps matches TRBD1 (6 bases). V lost 5 bases to trimming and J lost 4 bases, with 12 bases between them. The germline gives CDR1 MGHDK, CDR2 SYGVNS. The CDR3 is made up of 14 amino acids. CDR3 bases: TGTGCCAGCAGTCCCCAAGGGACATACAATGAGCAGTTCTTC. It translates to CASSPQGTYNEQFF.

V and J are TRBV29-1 and TRBJ1-1; D ambiguous. The V end lost 2 bases, the J end lost 2 bases, and 9 bases lay between the germline ends. CDR3 length equals 13 residues. Germline V gene data show CDR1 as SQVTM and CDR2 as ANQGSEA. The CDR3 DNA sequence: TGCAGCGTTGAATCCCGACTTAACACTGAAGCTTTCTTT. This translates into CSVESRLNTEAFF.

The chain employs TRBV3-1 and TRBJ2-1, with a possible D match to TRBD2 (7 bases). In germline, CDR1 is LGHDT, CDR2 YNNKEL (reference sequence). Trimming stripped 0 bases from V and 4 bases from J, with 22 bases between. CDR3 length equals 19 residues. The CDR3 nucleotides read TGTGCCAGCAGCCAAGATCTTTTTGCGGGGGCCCACCAATACAATGAGCAGTTCTTC. This sequence encodes CASSQDLFAGAHQYNEQFF.

This clonotype was seen once. The CDR3 coding sequence is TGTGCCAGTAGTATGGTAAGGGGCATTAGCTCTGGGGCCAACGTCCTGACTTTC. This gives the protein CASSMVRGISSGANVLTF. This chain connects TRBV19 to TRBJ2-6, with D possibly being TRBD1 (5 bases). Germline loops: CDR1 LNHDA, CDR2 SQIVND (reference sequence). CDR3 size: 18 residues. Trimming left V 3 bases short and J 0 bases short, with 15 bases between.

The genes are TRBV6-1 and TRBJ1-2; no reliable D call. Germline V CDR1 and CDR2: MNHNS, SASEGT. Trimming pared 5 bases from V and 8 bases from J, leaving 15 bases between. The length of the CDR3 is 13 residues. The CDR3 DNA follows: TGTGCCAGCAGTTTGACGGTCTCGGGAGGCTACACCTTC. Protein sequence: CASSLTVSGGYTF.

The chain is built from TRBV7-7 and TRBJ2-2, with D perhaps TRBD2 (6 bases). Trimming removed 5 bases from V and 3 bases from J, with 10 bases in between. The germline V gene has CDR1 SSHAT and CDR2 FNYEAQ (reference sequence). This CDR3 is built from 14 residues. CDR3 nucleotide sequence: TGTGCCAGCAGCCGGGACTTCCACACCGGGGAGCTGTTTTTT. This translates into CASSRDFHTGELFF.

V gene TRBV4-1 combines with J gene TRBJ1-5; D perhaps matches TRBD1 (6 bases). CDR3 length: 13 amino acids. Germline assignment: CDR1 MGHRA and CDR2 YSYEKL. V was cut by 4 bases and J by 6 bases, with 10 bases left in between. The CDR3 nucleotides are TGCGCCAGCAGCCGGGGGCCGGTTCAGCCCCAGCATTTT. This encodes CASSRGPVQPQHF.

The chain recombines TRBV3-1 with TRBJ1-1; tentative D call: TRBD1 (6 bases). V was pared by 5 bases and J by 1 base, with 14 bases between. From germline, CDR1 is LGHDT and CDR2 YNNKEL (reference sequence). CDR3 length: 15 residues. The CDR3 loop is CASSERKGGNTEAFF. CDR3 DNA sequence: TGTGCCAGCAGCGAGCGAAAAGGGGGGAACACTGAAGCTTTCTTT.

This chain joins TRBV20-1 and TRBJ2-1; maybe TRBD1 (6 bases). The CDR3 length is 15 residues. Germline V CDR1 and CDR2: DFQATT, SNEGSKA (reference sequence). V lost 0 bases and J lost 3, with 12 bases in between. The CDR3 region is CSARDGTRLYNEQFF. The CDR3 coding sequence is TGCAGTGCTAGAGACGGGACACGTCTCTACAATGAGCAGTTCTTC.